What follows describes a single T cell receptor (beta chain). The antigen is unknown. V lost 7 bases and J 0 bases, leaving 10 bases between the germline ends. Germline V gene lookup returns CDR1 SNHLY and CDR2 FYNNEI. The CDR3 is 13 residues long. Produced via immunoSEQ multiplex PCR; TCRdb's table is partial and in-frame only. The data hold roughly 100,000 clones, with about 88% observed a single time. The sample originates from a study of T cell responses to AZD1222 COVID-19 vaccine. On the study more broadly: Second-dose timings of about 4 or about 12 weeks were pooled. The study, taken as a whole, reports: Across the whole spike, CD4 TCRs peaked at regions 160-218 and 743-854. Reportedly, nearly half of unique spike TCRs recognized epitopes outside B.1.351/B.1.1.7 mutations. After the peak T cell response, and only then, were repertoires sampled.

The receptor's source is an adult in good health. This chain links TRBV2 with TRBJ2-7; D is unresolved. Source: peripheral blood, taken on day 0 of AZD1222 vaccination. CDR3 in amino acids: CASNARNSYEQYF. The CDR3 nucleotides are TGTGCCAGCAATGCGCGGAACTCCTACGAGCAGTACTTC. Full variable domain (missing parts from reference TRBV2 and TRBJ2-7): EPEVTQTPSHQVTQMGQEVILRCVPISNHLYFYWYRQILGQKVEFLVSFYNNEISEKSEIFDDQFSVERPDGSNFTLKIRSTKLEDSAMYFCASNARNSYEQYFGPGTRLTVT.